These T cell receptor beta chains were read from a single sample in a study of response to subunit inactivated influenza vaccine. TCRdb reanalysed the RT-PCR reads using MiXCR and keeps one entry per CDR3 protein. This sample has some 500,000 distinct CDR3 sequences, with approximately 24% found just once. The starting material was CD4+ T cells sorted from PBMCs, obtained about 5 days after vaccination. The receptors stem from a man aged 50-60 years who received an inactivated influenza vaccine. The CDR3 runs from the conserved cysteine through the conserved F or W. The order of the fields is clone size, V gene, D gene, J gene, CDR3 protein, CDR3 DNA. The D gene is left open where the match is weak. Clone size is shown for a subset of rows, as once, few, many or a class of expanded clone.

.	TRBV27	.	TRBJ1-3	CASSPNLGRRSGNTIYF	TGTGCCAGCAGCCCGAACCTTGGACGGCGCTCTGGAAACACCATATATTTT
.	TRBV6-6	.	TRBJ2-5	CASWGTIQETQYF	TGTGCCAGCTGGGGGACAATTCAAGAGACCCAGTACTTC
.	TRBV12-3/TRBV12-4	TRBD2	TRBJ2-1	CASSPGGSTNEQFF	TGTGCCAGCAGTCCGGGCGGGAGCACTAATGAGCAGTTCTTC
few	TRBV5-5	.	TRBJ1-1	CASSPSPKAEAFF	TGTGCCAGCAGCCCCTCACCGAAGGCTGAAGCTTTCTTT
.	TRBV11-2	.	TRBJ2-3	CASSKRGGIGTDTQYF	TGTGCCAGCAGCAAGAGAGGGGGTATTGGCACAGATACGCAGTATTTT
few	TRBV3-1	TRBD2	TRBJ2-7	CASSHWTSFTSYEQYF	TGTGCCAGCAGCCATTGGACTAGCTTCACCTCCTACGAGCAGTACTTC
few	TRBV3-1	.	TRBJ2-3	CASSPTYADTQYF	TGTGCCAGCAGCCCCACCTACGCAGATACGCAGTATTTT
.	TRBV5-5	.	TRBJ2-7	CASSLATGSYVYSYEQYF	TGTGCCAGCAGCTTGGCCACTGGGTCCTACGTCTACTCCTACGAGCAGTACTTC
many	TRBV27	.	TRBJ2-3	CASSFLNSITDTQYF	TGTGCCAGCAGTTTTCTTAATAGTATCACAGATACGCAGTATTTT
.	TRBV25-1	.	TRBJ2-6	CASSEYQLSGANVLTF	TGTGCCAGCAGTGAATATCAACTCTCTGGGGCCAACGTCCTGACTTTC